One and the same sample provided the 3 T cell receptor beta chains below, sequenced in a study of T cell clonality in common variable immunodeficiency. Assay used: immunoSEQ multiplex PCR; TCRdb lists only in-frame clones, some missing. The data show approximately 56,000 clones, with none appearing a single time. The source material was peripheral blood mononuclear cells. The receptor source for this set is a person between 18 and 70 years old in good health.

This clone was found many times. The part of the CDR3 DNA that was read is TGCGCCAGCAGTGACTTAATGACAGGGAACACCGGGGAG. Protein sequence: CASSDLMTGNTGE. The entire CDR3 sequence reads CASSDLMTGNTGELFF. The chain has TRBV10-1 and TRBJ2-2; TRBD1 might be the D (6 bases). Coverage ceases 3 residues before the CDR3 finishes, and the germline J gene fills in the end. Looked up from germline, CDR1 is WNHNN and CDR2 is SYGVQD (reference sequence). The CDR3 loop spans 16 amino acids. V dropped 3 bases and J dropped 1 base, with 12 bases sitting between them.

This clone occurred many times. Read coverage stops 3 residues before the CDR3 terminus; the germline J gene supplies the remainder. The V and J genes are TRBV5-4 and TRBJ2-5; no firm D call. Germline assignment: CDR1 SGHNT and CDR2 YYREEE (reference sequence). The CDR3 sequence is 14 residues long. Trimming cost V 7 bases and J 5 bases, with 18 bases left between them. The sequenced CDR3 bases are TGTGCCAGCGGCCTCACGACGGAAGGGGAGACC. This codes for CASGLTTEGET. The CDR3 as a whole reads CASGLTTEGETQYF. The full variable domain, in which reference TRBV5-4 and TRBJ2-5 provide the parts outside the CDR3, is ETGVTQSPTHLIKTRGQQVTLRCSSQSGHNTVSWYQQALGQGPQFIFQYYREEENGRGNFPPRFSGLQFPNYSSELNVNALELDDSALYLCASGLTTEGETQYFGPGTRLLVL.

This clone was detected many times. The CDR3 end lies 3 residues beyond the end of the read and is filled in from the germline J gene. This chain links TRBV7-6 with TRBJ2-5; possibly TRBD1 for D (5 bases). The ends were cut back, 1 base at V and 3 bases at J, with 18 bases in the middle. Germline CDR1 and CDR2: SGHVS and FNYEAQ. This CDR3 comprises 17 residues. Partial CDR3 DNA: TGTGCCAGCAGCTTAGGGGCAGGGCGCCCCCCAGAAGAGACC. As protein: CASSLGAGRPPEET. The whole CDR3 is CASSLGAGRPPEETQYF.